This T cell receptor (beta chain) was obtained from a study of blood T cell repertoires in COVID-19. Trimming at V came to 5 bases and at J to 1 base, leaving 4 bases not matched to a gene. The CDR3 length is 16 residues. Germline CDR1 reads LNHDA; CDR2 reads SQIVND (reference sequence). Only one count was recorded for this clone. The table came from immunoSEQ multiplex PCR; TCRdb's copy has only in-frame clones and leaves some out. The data hold 150,000 to 200,000 clones, with approximately 82% observed a single time. The V call is TRBV19, the J call TRBJ2-2; 10 bases are a match to TRBD2. Sequencing used peripheral blood. This TCR came from a man aged 70-80 years who had recovered from COVID-19. The CDR3 reads CASSFRLAGNTGELFF. The CDR3, as DNA: TGTGCCAGTAGTTTCCGACTAGCGGGGAACACCGGGGAGCTGTTTTTT.